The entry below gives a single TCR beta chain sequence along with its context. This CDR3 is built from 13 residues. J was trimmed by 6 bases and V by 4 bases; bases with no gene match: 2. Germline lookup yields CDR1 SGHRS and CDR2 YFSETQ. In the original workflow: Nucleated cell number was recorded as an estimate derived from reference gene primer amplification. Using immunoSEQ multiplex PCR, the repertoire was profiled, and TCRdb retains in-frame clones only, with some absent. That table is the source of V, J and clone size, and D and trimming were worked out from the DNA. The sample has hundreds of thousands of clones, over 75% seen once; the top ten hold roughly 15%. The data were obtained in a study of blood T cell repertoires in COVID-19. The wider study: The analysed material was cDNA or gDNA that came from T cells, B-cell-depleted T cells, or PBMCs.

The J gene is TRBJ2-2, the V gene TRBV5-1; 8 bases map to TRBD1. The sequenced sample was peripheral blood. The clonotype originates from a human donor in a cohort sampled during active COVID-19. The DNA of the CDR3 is TGCGCCAGCAGCCTGACAGGGGCCGGGGAGCTGTTTTTT. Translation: CASSLTGAGELFF. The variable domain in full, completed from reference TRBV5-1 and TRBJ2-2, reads KAGVTQTPRYLIKTRGQQVTLSCSPISGHRSVSWYQQTPGQGLQFLFEYFSETQRNKGNFPGRFSGRQFSNSRSEMNVSTLELGDSALYLCASSLTGAGELFFGEGSRLTVL.